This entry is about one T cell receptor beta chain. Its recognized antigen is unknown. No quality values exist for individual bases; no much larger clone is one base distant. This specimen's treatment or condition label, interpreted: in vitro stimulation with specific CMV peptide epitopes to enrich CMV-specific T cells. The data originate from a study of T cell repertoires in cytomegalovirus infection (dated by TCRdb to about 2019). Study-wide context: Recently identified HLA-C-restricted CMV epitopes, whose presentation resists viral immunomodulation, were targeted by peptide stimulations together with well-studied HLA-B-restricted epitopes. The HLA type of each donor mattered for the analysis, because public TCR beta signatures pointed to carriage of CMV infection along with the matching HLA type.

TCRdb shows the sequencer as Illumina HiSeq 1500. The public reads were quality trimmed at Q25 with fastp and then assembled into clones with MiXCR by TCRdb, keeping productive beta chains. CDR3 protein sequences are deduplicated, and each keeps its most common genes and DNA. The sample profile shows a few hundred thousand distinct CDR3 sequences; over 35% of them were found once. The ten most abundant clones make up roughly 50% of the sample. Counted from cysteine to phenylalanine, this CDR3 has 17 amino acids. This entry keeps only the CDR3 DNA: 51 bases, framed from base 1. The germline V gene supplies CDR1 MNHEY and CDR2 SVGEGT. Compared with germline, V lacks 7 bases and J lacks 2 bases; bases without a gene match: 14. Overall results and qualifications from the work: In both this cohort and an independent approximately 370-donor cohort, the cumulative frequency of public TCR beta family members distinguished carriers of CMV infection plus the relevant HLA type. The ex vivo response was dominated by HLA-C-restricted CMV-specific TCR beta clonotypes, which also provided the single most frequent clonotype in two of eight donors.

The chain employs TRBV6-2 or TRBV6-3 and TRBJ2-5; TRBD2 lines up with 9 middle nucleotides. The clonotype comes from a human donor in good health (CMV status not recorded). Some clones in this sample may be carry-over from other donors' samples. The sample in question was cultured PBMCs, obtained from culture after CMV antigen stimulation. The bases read TGTGCCAGCATCAACGGGCTAGCGGGGCTGTTTCAAGAGACCCAGTACTTC. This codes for CASINGLAGLFQETQYF.